Each of the 21 T cell receptor beta chains below was sequenced from the same sample in a study of blood T cells in healthy people across ages (dated by TCRdb to the mid-2010s). Library preparation employed 5' RACE. The sequencing machine was an Illumina HiSeq 2500. A second PCR of roughly 7 to 11 cycles was performed with a sample-barcoded 5' primer and a J-beta primer mix. TCRdb trimmed the raw reads at Q25, called clones with MiXCR and kept productive beta chains. Rows matching on CDR3 protein sequence are summarized as one entry with the most common DNA and genes. The sample includes over 1,500,000 distinct CDR3 sequences, with around 50% observed a single time. The top ten clones comprise 2.1% of the sample. The sequenced sample was blood. The receptors were gathered from a woman in her forties in good health.

This clonotype was detected only once. The V and J genes are TRBV6-2 or TRBV6-3 and TRBJ2-5; 7 bases are shared with TRBD1. V was pared by 7 bases and J by 5 bases, with 4 bases of the junction left unmatched. CDR3 length: 12 amino acids. The germline gives CDR1 MNHEY, CDR2 SVGEGT. CDR3 nucleotide sequence: TGTGCCAGCAACGACAGGGCTGAGACCCAGTACTTC. Protein: CASNDRAETQYF.

This rearrangement joins TRBV5-1 to TRBJ2-1; 15 bases align to TRBD2. After removal of 2 bases from V and 0 bases from J, the junction contained 6 bases not matched to a gene. The CDR3 is 19 residues long. Germline V gene data show CDR1 as SGHRS and CDR2 as YFSETQ. The CDR3 bases are TGCGCCAGCAGCTTCGGGACTAGCGGGGGGCGGAGCTCCTACAATGAGCAGTTCTTC. Its protein product is CASSFGTSGGRSSYNEQFF.

This clonotype was counted only a few times. V usage is TRBV6-2 or TRBV6-3 and J usage is TRBJ2-5, with D perhaps matching TRBD1 or TRBD2 (5 bases each). The V gene lost 8 bases and the J gene lost 4 bases, with 11 bases spanning the gap. The CDR3 runs to 12 residues. CDR1 MNHEY and CDR2 SVGEGT come from the germline V gene. In DNA, the CDR3 is TGTGCCAGCGGGGGTTTCCGAGAGACCCAGTACTTC. This codes for CASGGFRETQYF.

The sample holds a few counts of this clonotype. This chain joins TRBV27 and TRBJ2-7; D perhaps matches TRBD2 (5 bases). The CDR3 is 15 amino acids. V lost 3 bases to trimming and J lost 2 bases, with 14 bases between them. Germline V gene lookup returns CDR1 MNHEY and CDR2 SMNVEV (reference sequence). The CDR3 bases are TGTGCCAGCAGTTTCGCCGGACTCGTTGCCTACGAGCAGTACTTC. Translation: CASSFAGLVAYEQYF.

The chain employs TRBV20-1 and TRBJ1-5; D uncertain. Germline V gene sequence: CDR1 DFQATT, CDR2 SNEGSKA (reference sequence). The germline V and J ends were trimmed by 2 bases and 1 base, with 18 bases remaining between them. There are 17 residues in the CDR3. The CDR3 DNA reads as TGCAGTGCTAGATATCCGTGGGGTGATGAGAGCAATCAGCCCCAGCATTTT. Its translation is CSARYPWGDESNQPQHF.

CDR3 coding DNA: TGTGCCAGCAGTGAATCGGAGGTTGCCCAGTACTTC. Protein sequence: CASSESEVAQYF. V gene TRBV25-1 combines with J gene TRBJ2-7; D is possibly TRBD2 (5 bases). V lost 1 base, J lost 10 bases, and 11 bases lay in between. This CDR3 contains 12 residues. Germline CDR1 MGHDK, CDR2 SYGVNS.

The chain combines TRBV4-3 with TRBJ1-3; TRBD1 matches at 7 bases. Trimming cost V 5 bases and J 5 bases; bases outside gene matches: 6. The germline CDR1 and CDR2 sequences are LGHNA and YSLEER. This CDR3 comprises 14 residues. DNA of the CDR3: TGCGCCAGCAGCTTACGACAGGGAAGAAACACCATATATTTT. Encoded protein: CASSLRQGRNTIYF.

In this sample, this clonotype turned up a few times. V gene TRBV7-2 combines with J gene TRBJ2-6; 10 bases agree with TRBD2. The V and J ends lost 1 base and 0 bases, in that order; junction bases with no gene match: 0. The CDR3 is 17 residues long. Germline V CDR1 and CDR2: SGHTA, FQGNSA. DNA of the CDR3: TGTGCCAGCAGCTTAGTAGCGGGGGGCTCTGGGGCCAACGTCCTGACTTTC. Residues: CASSLVAGGSGANVLTF.

The gene calls are TRBV28 and TRBJ1-5; D is possibly TRBD1 (5 bases). CDR1 and CDR2 from the germline V gene are MDHEN and SYDVKM. The V and J ends lost 8 bases and 3 bases respectively, with 14 bases between them. This CDR3 is built from 14 residues. This CDR3 reads CASGLTGYNQPQHF. In nucleotides, the CDR3 is TGTGCCAGCGGACTTACAGGATACAATCAGCCCCAGCATTTT.

This clonotype turned up a few times. The chain combines TRBV7-2 with TRBJ1-5; 11 bases are a match to TRBD1. The CDR3 is 15 amino acids. The germline gives CDR1 SGHTA, CDR2 FQGNSA. V gave up 5 bases and J gave up 6 bases; unmatched junction bases: 6. In DNA, the CDR3 is TGTGCCAGCAGCACCACCGGGACAGGGGGTCAGCCCCAGCATTTT. Amino acid sequence: CASSTTGTGGQPQHF.

The chain recombines TRBV5-6 with TRBJ2-1, with TRBD1 matching over 7 bases. The V and J ends lost 4 bases and 4 bases, in that order; junction bases with no gene match: 5. Germline values: CDR1 SGHDT, CDR2 YYEEEE. The CDR3 runs to 14 residues. CDR3 in DNA: TGTGCCAGCAGCACGGGACAGAATTACAATGAGCAGTTCTTC. This encodes CASSTGQNYNEQFF.

This clonotype has only a few counts. The chain carries TRBV9 and TRBJ2-5; D is possibly TRBD1 (6 bases). The last part of the DNA fits TRBJ2-7 better; the J call may be wrong. Germline V lookup: CDR1 SGDLS, CDR2 YYNGEE. The CDR3 spans 14 residues. The CDR3 sequence is CASSVGTASIEQYF. For the CDR3, the DNA is TGTGCCAGCAGCGTAGGGACAGCTTCTATCGAGCAGTACTTC.

This clonotype showed up just a few times. The rearrangement joins TRBV20-1 to TRBJ2-3, with TRBD1 identical over 8 bases. The CDR3 is made up of 15 amino acids. Germline V gene data show CDR1 as DFQATT and CDR2 as SNEGSKA (reference sequence). Trimming at V came to 6 bases and at J to 3 bases, leaving 11 bases not matched to a gene. The CDR3, as DNA: TGCAGTGCAAGGAGGGGACAGGCCCGGACAGATACGCAGTATTTT. This encodes CSARRGQARTDTQYF.

This chain connects TRBV7-2 to TRBJ1-2; D is unresolved. There are 14 residues in the CDR3. Germline CDR1 is SGHTA and CDR2 is FQGNSA. The V end was cut by 6 bases, the J end by 4 bases, with 15 bases between. The CDR3 protein is CASRLRWEGYGYTF. The CDR3 bases are TGTGCCAGCAGACTAAGATGGGAAGGCTATGGCTACACCTTC. Based on the CDR3 plus reference TRBV7-2 and TRBJ1-2, the full variable domain is GAGVSQSPSNKVTEKGKDVELRCDPISGHTALYWYRQSLGQGLEFLIYFQGNSAPDKSGLPSDRFSAERTGGSVSTLTIQRTQQEDSAVYLCASRLRWEGYGYTFGSGTRLTVV.

The V call is TRBV12-5, the J call TRBJ2-5; 12 nucleotides align to TRBD1. The germline gives CDR1 LGHNT, CDR2 FRNRAP. The ends lost 10 bases at V and 5 bases at J; junction bases unmatched: 11. This CDR3 spans 15 amino acids. This CDR3 is CANGPGTGGFETQYF. DNA of the CDR3: TGTGCTAATGGGCCCGGGACAGGGGGCTTCGAGACCCAGTACTTC.

This clonotype was picked up one time. This rearrangement joins TRBV20-1 to TRBJ1-5; D is possibly TRBD1 (6 bases). V was shortened by 3 bases and J by 4 bases, with 13 bases between the two germline ends. This CDR3 region has 14 residues. The germline V gene encodes CDR1 DFQATT and CDR2 SNEGSKA (reference sequence). DNA of the CDR3: TGCAGTGCTAGTACAGGGTGGGGAAATCAGCCCCAGCATTTT. Translating gives CSASTGWGNQPQHF.

This clonotype was detected only a few times. The chain couples TRBV27 to TRBJ1-2; possibly TRBD1 for D (5 bases). CDR3 length: 14 residues. Germline-derived CDR1 and CDR2 are MNHEY and SMNVEV (reference sequence). V shed 6 bases and J shed 2 bases, with 13 bases lying between them. In DNA form, the CDR3 reads TGTGCCAGCAGGCGGTCGGGGCAGAACTATGGCTACACCTTC. It codes for CASRRSGQNYGYTF.

This chain connects TRBV6-5 to TRBJ1-2; D is uncertain. CDR3 length: 13 residues. Looked up from germline, CDR1 is MNHEY and CDR2 is SVGAGI. V lost 0 bases to trimming and J lost 8 bases, with 10 bases between them. The CDR3 bases are TGTGCCAGCAGTTACTCGGAAGGGCAAGGCTACACCTTC. This codes for CASSYSEGQGYTF.

The J gene is TRBJ1-2, the V gene TRBV29-1; TRBD1 is a possible D gene (5 bases). Trimming shortened V by 3 bases and J by 6 bases, and 11 bases separated the two germline ends. The CDR3 has 12 amino acids. The germline CDR1 and CDR2 sequences are SQVTM and ANQGSEA. CDR3 sequence reads: CSVDGQGDGYTF. As DNA, the CDR3 is TGCAGCGTTGACGGGCAGGGAGATGGCTACACCTTC. Filled out from reference TRBV29-1 and TRBJ1-2, the complete variable domain reads SAVISQKPSRDICQRGTSLTIQCQVDSQVTMMFWYRQQPGQSLTLIATANQGSEATYESGFVIDKFPISRPNLTFSTLTVSNMSPEDSSIYLCSVDGQGDGYTFGSGTRLTVV.

The chain links TRBV7-6 to TRBJ2-1, with TRBD2 identical over 10 bases. Germline trimming cut 2 bases from V and 6 bases from J; bases unmatched to any gene: 10. Germline CDR1 SGHVS, CDR2 FNYEAQ. CDR3 length: 17 amino acids. The CDR3 sequence is CASSLPQGAGGSNEQFF. CDR3 DNA sequence: TGTGCCAGCAGCTTACCCCAGGGAGCGGGGGGGAGCAATGAGCAGTTCTTC.

The chain employs TRBV25-1 and TRBJ2-7, with 9 bases that match TRBD2. With 1 base clipped from V and 2 bases from J, the junction kept 3 bases outside the gene matches. Germline assignment: CDR1 MGHDK and CDR2 SYGVNS. This CDR3 is built from 15 residues. DNA for the CDR3: TGTGCCAGCAGTGAATCTGGCGGGGGGGCCTACGAGCAGTACTTC. Translating gives CASSESGGGAYEQYF.